This record covers a single T cell receptor beta chain. Assay: immunoSEQ multiplex PCR; the TCRdb copy retains only in-frame clones and omits some. This sample has about 200,000 clones, with 70% to 90% found just once. The CDR3 covers 18 residues. V was clipped by 1 base and J by 8 bases; unmatched bases: 13. Germline V lookup: CDR1 SGHDT, CDR2 YYEEEE. The sample belongs to a study of blood T cell repertoires in COVID-19. The TCR was taken from a woman aged 50 to 60 with COVID-19, enrolled during active disease. Sequencing input: peripheral blood. The rearrangement links TRBV5-6 to TRBJ1-6; 9 nucleotides agree with TRBD1. As DNA, the CDR3 is TGTGCCAGCAGCTTGTACGTAGGACAGGGGTTCTCTGATTCACCCCTCCACTTT. Its translation: CASSLYVGQGFSDSPLHF.